The 27 T cell receptor beta chains presented below share a single source sample, sequenced in a study of glioma-infiltrating T cells after dendritic cell vaccination. Profiled with immunoSEQ multiplex PCR; TCRdb holds only in-frame clones, not every one. The table includes under 100,000 clones, 80% to 90% detected once. The material was blood, obtained before dendritic cell vaccination. The receptors were gathered from a human donor with glioblastoma.

The genes are TRBV4-1 and TRBJ1-2; 9 nucleotides align to TRBD1. This CDR3 has 14 residues. With V trimmed by 4 bases and J by 5 bases, 5 bases remained unmatched. Germline V gene lookup returns CDR1 MGHRA and CDR2 YSYEKL. The CDR3 bases are TGCGCCAGCAGCCTGGACAGGGGAGCTTATGGCTACACCTTC. Translation: CASSLDRGAYGYTF.

This clone was counted once. The J gene is TRBJ2-3, the V gene TRBV10-3; D unresolved. Trimming cost V 4 bases and J 5 bases, with 10 bases left between them. CDR1 is ENHRY, CDR2 SYGVKD, per germline. This CDR3 has 13 amino acids. The CDR3 loop reads CAISGAVEDTQYF. In DNA form, the CDR3 reads TGTGCCATCAGTGGGGCTGTCGAAGATACGCAGTATTTT.

This clone showed up just once. Other DNA sequences in this specimen translate into the identical CDR3. The V gene is TRBV5-1, the J gene TRBJ2-5, with a weak D call TRBD2 (6 bases). Germline CDR1 is SGHRS and CDR2 is YFSETQ. Trimming took off 2 bases at V and 2 bases at J, with 7 bases between the two ends. This CDR3 contains 13 residues. CDR3 amino acids: CASSFGGQETQYF. CDR3 nucleotides: TGCGCCAGCAGCTTCGGGGGACAAGAGACCCAGTACTTC.

This chain uses TRBV9 with TRBJ2-2; TRBD1 aligns across 7 bases. J gave up 1 base and V 4 bases, and 10 bases lay outside the gene matches. Looked up from germline, CDR1 is SGDLS and CDR2 is YYNGEE. The CDR3 is made up of 17 amino acids. CDR3 coding DNA: TGTGCCAGCAGCCTACTTGTAGGACAGGAGAACACCGGGGAGCTGTTTTTT. As protein: CASSLLVGQENTGELFF.

J is TRBJ2-2 and V is TRBV5-1; 8 nucleotides match TRBD1. The CDR3 is 19 residues long. The germline gives CDR1 SGHRS, CDR2 YFSETQ. V trimming: 4 bases; J trimming: 5 bases; junction bases outside the gene matches: 19. In nucleotides, the CDR3 is TGCGCCAGCAGCAACGGTCGGGGGCAGGGGGCTTCGGGTACCGGGGAGCTGTTTTTT. Residues: CASSNGRGQGASGTGELFF.

This chain joins TRBV6-1 and TRBJ2-6, with D hard to call. The germline CDR1 and CDR2 sequences are MNHNS and SASEGT. The CDR3 has 11 amino acids. The V end lost 3 bases, the J end lost 11 bases, and 5 bases lay between the germline ends. For the CDR3, the DNA is TGTGCCAGCAGTGACCTCTACGTCCTGACTTTC. It encodes CASSDLYVLTF.

In DNA form, the CDR3 reads TGTGCCAGTAGGACAGGGTCCGACTATGGCTACACCTTC. Translation: CASRTGSDYGYTF. The rearrangement uses TRBV19 and TRBJ1-2; 7 bases map to TRBD1. The junction had 4 bases not matched to a gene; V was cut back by 6 bases and J by 3 bases. CDR1 and CDR2 from the germline V gene are LNHDA and SQIVND (reference sequence). The length of the CDR3 is 13 residues.

V and J are TRBV7-9 and TRBJ1-2; TRBD1 agrees at 9 bases. Germline V CDR1 and CDR2: SEHNR, FQNEAQ (reference sequence). The CDR3 runs 15 residues. The V segment lost 2 bases and the J segment 6 bases; nucleotides outside the gene matches: 7. CDR3 sequence reads: CASSLLGQGGDGYTF. Written as DNA, the CDR3 is TGTGCCAGCAGCTTACTGGGACAGGGAGGAGATGGCTACACCTTC.

This chain joins TRBV19 and TRBJ1-1; TRBD1 aligns across 9 bases. This CDR3 contains 15 residues. CDR1 and CDR2 (germline): LNHDA, SQIVND (reference sequence). The ends lost 5 bases at V and 7 bases at J; junction bases unmatched: 11. The CDR3 here is CASSATTGGKVEAFF. Here the CDR3 DNA reads TGTGCCAGTAGTGCAACGACAGGGGGTAAGGTTGAAGCTTTCTTT.

V is TRBV2 and J is TRBJ1-1; 7 nucleotides line up with TRBD1. Germline CDR1 SNHLY, CDR2 FYNNEI. The CDR3 length is 13 residues. J lost 4 bases, V lost 4 bases, and 3 bases had no gene match. The CDR3 protein is CASSAQGGTEAFF. DNA for the CDR3: TGTGCCAGCAGTGCCCAGGGGGGCACTGAAGCTTTCTTT.

This sequence joins TRBV5-1 and TRBJ2-7, with D possibly TRBD2 on 5 matching bases. Germline V gene lookup returns CDR1 SGHRS and CDR2 YFSETQ. Trimming cost V 0 bases and J 3 bases, with 10 bases left between them. The CDR3 loop spans 14 amino acids. This CDR3 reads CASSLDRDYYEQYF. In nucleotides, the CDR3 is TGCGCCAGCAGCTTGGACAGAGACTACTACGAGCAGTACTTC.

The chain carries TRBV7-2 and TRBJ2-5, with 7 bases fitting TRBD1. The germline CDR1 and CDR2 sequences are SGHTA and FQGNSA. The V segment lost 5 bases and the J segment 2 bases; nucleotides outside the gene matches: 5. This CDR3 is 14 amino acids long. The CDR3: CASSVQGWQETQYF. The CDR3 DNA sequence: TGTGCCAGCAGCGTACAGGGGTGGCAAGAGACCCAGTACTTC. The complete variable domain, with remaining parts taken from reference TRBV7-2 and TRBJ2-5, reads GAGVSQSPSNKVTEKGKDVELRCDPISGHTALYWYRQSLGQGLEFLIYFQGNSAPDKSGLPSDRFSAERTGGSVSTLTIQRTQQEDSAVYLCASSVQGWQETQYFGPGTRLLVL.

The genes are TRBV19 and TRBJ2-5, with 11 bases identical to TRBD2. Germline lookup yields CDR1 LNHDA and CDR2 SQIVND (reference sequence). J was trimmed by 2 bases and V by 6 bases; bases with no gene match: 5. The CDR3 sequence is 15 residues long. The CDR3 region is CASRRTSGPQETQYF. The CDR3 DNA reads TGTGCCAGTAGAAGGACTAGCGGGCCACAAGAGACCCAGTACTTC.

This chain joins TRBV7-2 and TRBJ2-7; 7 bases line up with TRBD2. The CDR3 is 15 amino acids. The germline CDR1 and CDR2 sequences are SGHTA and FQGNSA. The J segment lost 2 bases and the V segment lost 0 bases, leaving 4 bases of the junction unmatched. The CDR3 protein is CASSLAPGLTYEQYF. Written as DNA, the CDR3 is TGTGCCAGCAGCTTAGCCCCGGGACTAACCTACGAGCAGTACTTC.

The chain is built from TRBV19 and TRBJ2-5; D is possibly TRBD1 (5 bases). V dropped 4 bases and J dropped 3 bases, with 18 bases sitting between them. Germline-derived CDR1 and CDR2 are LNHDA and SQIVND (reference sequence). This CDR3 is built from 16 residues. CDR3: CASSTTPQGLEETQYF. The CDR3 DNA reads TGTGCCAGTAGTACCACCCCCCAGGGTCTGGAAGAGACCCAGTACTTC.

The chain carries TRBV5-1 and TRBJ2-5, with a possible D match to TRBD2 (6 bases). The V gene lost 0 bases and the J gene lost 2 bases, with 17 bases spanning the gap. CDR1 is SGHRS, CDR2 YFSETQ, per germline. CDR3 size: 17 residues. The CDR3 reads CASSLGLARGVQETQYF. CDR3 in DNA: TGCGCCAGCAGCTTGGGTCTAGCGCGAGGGGTTCAAGAGACCCAGTACTTC.

The chain employs TRBV19 and TRBJ1-2, with 7 bases aligning to TRBD1. CDR1 and CDR2 from the germline V gene are LNHDA and SQIVND (reference sequence). Unmatched junction bases numbered 9, after V lost 6 bases and J lost 2 bases. CDR3 length: 15 residues. Here the CDR3 reads CASRDPGQLNYGYTF. The CDR3 coding sequence is TGTGCCAGTAGAGATCCGGGACAGTTGAACTATGGCTACACCTTC.

The rearrangement joins TRBV7-2 to TRBJ1-2; D is unresolved. V was pared by 5 bases and J by 4 bases, with 5 bases between. This CDR3 comprises 11 residues. CDR1 is SGHTA, CDR2 FQGNSA, per germline. CDR3 sequence: CASSRSYGYTF. The CDR3 nucleotides are TGTGCCAGCAGCCGGAGCTATGGCTACACCTTC.

This clone was recorded a few times. The V and J genes are TRBV21-1 and TRBJ2-1; TRBD2, the D gene given by the table, was not confirmed from the DNA. TRBV21-1 is tagged as a pseudogene. This CDR3 is 19 amino acids long. The CDR3 spells CASSTPGTAGVMVRNEQFF. For the CDR3, the DNA is TGTGCCAGCAGCACCCCGGGTACAGCGGGAGTTATGGTTAGGAATGAGCAGTTCTTC.

The chain joins TRBV7-9 to TRBJ1-4; a weak D match, TRBD1 (6 bases). CDR1 is SEHNR and CDR2 is FQNEAQ in the germline V gene (reference sequence). With 5 bases removed from V and 4 bases from J, the gap between germline ends came to 14 bases. The CDR3 has 15 residues. The CDR3 DNA reads as TGTGCCAGCAGCGATCCGGGACACCATAATGAAAAACTGTTTTTT. Translating it yields CASSDPGHHNEKLFF.

The gene calls are TRBV29-1 and TRBJ2-6; a weak D match, TRBD2 (6 bases). Germline CDR1 reads SQVTM; CDR2 reads ANQGSEA. V lost 8 bases and J 1 base, leaving 15 bases between the germline ends. This CDR3 has 15 residues. CDR3 sequence reads: CSQRRGVSGANVLTF. The CDR3, as DNA: TGCAGCCAGAGGAGGGGCGTTTCTGGGGCCAACGTCCTGACTTTC.

The chain employs TRBV27 and TRBJ1-4; 8 bases match TRBD1. The CDR3 sequence is 16 residues long. V shed 4 bases and J 8 bases; nucleotides not matched to a gene: 12. Germline assignment: CDR1 MNHEY and CDR2 SMNVEV (reference sequence). The CDR3 spells CASSYRRTGTGEKLFF. As DNA, the CDR3 is TGTGCCAGCAGTTACCGTCGGACAGGGACGGGGGAAAAACTGTTTTTT.

The chain uses TRBV29-1 and TRBJ2-1, with a possible D match to TRBD2 (5 bases). The germline gives CDR1 SQVTM, CDR2 ANQGSEA. The CDR3 consists of 11 residues. V was pared by 4 bases and J by 9 bases, with 10 bases between. CDR3: CSVALAGEQFF. The DNA for the CDR3 is TGCAGCGTTGCCCTAGCCGGTGAGCAGTTCTTC.

This clone was seen a handful of times. The rearrangement links TRBV7-8 to TRBJ2-1; 8 nucleotides agree with TRBD2. Germline trimming cut 5 bases from V and 6 bases from J; bases unmatched to any gene: 15. This CDR3 has 17 amino acids. Germline assignment: CDR1 SGHVS and CDR2 FQNEAQ. The CDR3 DNA follows: TGTGCCAGCAGCGGACGGGGGGGGCCCGCAACCCTCAATGAGCAGTTCTTC. Amino acids: CASSGRGGPATLNEQFF.

This clone was recorded a few times. The chain uses TRBV4-2 and TRBJ2-5, with a weak D call TRBD1 (6 bases). Trimming shortened V by 0 bases and J by 5 bases, and 13 bases separated the two germline ends. The germline CDR1 and CDR2 sequences are LGHNA and YNFKEQ. There are 15 residues in the CDR3. Here the CDR3 DNA reads TGTGCCAGCAGCCAAGAGGCGCGGCAGGGGGAGACCCAGTACTTC. It translates to CASSQEARQGETQYF.

The chain has TRBV6-5 and TRBJ2-7; D possibly corresponds to TRBD2 (7 bases). Germline CDR1 and CDR2: MNHEY and SVGAGI. Trimming left V 10 bases short and J 5 bases short, with 18 bases between. CDR3 length equals 13 residues. CDR3 DNA: TGTGCCACGGGCCGGGGGGCGGTCGACGAGCAGTACTTC. It codes for CATGRGAVDEQYF.

In the case of this clone: Its ends do not fully match the called genes, so a read error is possible. The chain is built from TRBV7-8 and TRBJ2-7; 12 nucleotides agree with TRBD2. The germline V gene has CDR1 SGHVS and CDR2 FQNEAQ. The CDR3 runs to 15 residues. CDR3 DNA sequence: TGTGCCAGCAGCCTAGCGGGGGGGTTGACTTACGAGCAGTACTTC. This codes for CASSLAGGLTYEQYF. Full variable domain (rest looked up from reference TRBV7-8 and TRBJ2-7): GAGVSQSPRYKVAKRGQDVALRCDPISGHVSLFWYQQALGQGPEFLTYFQNEAQLDKSGLPSDRFFAERPEGSVSTLKIQRTQQEDSAVYLCASSLAGGLTYEQYFGPGTRLTVT.